The following is a TCR beta chain sequence with its context. This clonotype was found a few times. What antigen it recognizes has not been identified. Base qualities were left out, and no much larger clone turns up one base away. Library generation was performed with RT-PCR. The run used an Illumina HiSeq 2500. TCRdb itself trimmed the public reads at Q25 with fastp, ran MiXCR and retained productive beta chains. Every distinct CDR3 protein forms one entry, paired with its most common genes and DNA. Within this sample are hundreds of thousands of distinct CDR3 sequences, with more than 11% of them counted one time only. Approximately 7% of the sample is in the top ten clones. The sample is drawn from a study of response to subunit inactivated influenza vaccine (dated by TCRdb to 2017 to 2018). About the full investigation: Deep quantitative T cell receptor repertoire profiling was used in the study to track responses to a trivalent subunit inactivated influenza vaccine. General findings and caveats noted by the study authors: The authors proposed that each seasonal influenza vaccination may bring in only a limited number of new T cells.

Trimming leaves V shorter by 6 bases and J shorter by 5 bases, with the junction holding 7 bases beyond the gene matches. Including the terminal cysteine and phenylalanine, the CDR3 comprises 15 residues. Of the read, only the CDR3 DNA is kept; its 45 bases are in frame from base 1. This chain is built from TRBV12-3 or TRBV12-4 and TRBJ2-2; 9 bases in between match TRBD1. The sample in question was PBMCs from blood, obtained approximately 15 days before vaccination. This receptor was obtained from a man aged 50-60 years who received an inactivated influenza vaccine. Donor details come from another sample of the same person, matched by shared clones. The DNA reads as follows: TGTGCCAGCAGCATCGGGACAGGGTGGACCGGGGAGCTGTTTTTT. Translation gives CASSIGTGWTGELFF.